These T cell receptor beta chains were read from a single sample in a study of blood T cell repertoires in COVID-19. Repertoires were generated with immunoSEQ multiplex PCR, while TCRdb's copy carries only in-frame clones and drops some. The sample has fewer than 150,000 clones, roughly 80% seen once. The sample was peripheral blood. Receptor source: a middle-aged man with acute or convalescent COVID-19. The CDR3 runs from the conserved cysteine through the conserved F or W. The order of the fields is clone size, V gene, J gene, D gene, CDR3 protein, CDR3 DNA. D genes are given only for firm matches. Clone size is given for some rows only: seen once, a few or many times, or a class if the clone is expanded.

clone size: NA; V gene: TRBV7-3; J gene: TRBJ1-2; D gene: TRBD1; CDR3 protein: CASSLTGQGTDGYTF; CDR3 DNA: TGTGCCAGCAGCTTAACCGGACAGGGGACGGATGGCTACACCTTC
clone size: once; V gene: TRBV6-6; J gene: TRBJ2-2; D gene: TRBD1; CDR3 protein: CASSPRSRQGANTGELFF; CDR3 DNA: TGTGCCAGCAGTCCGCGCTCGCGACAGGGGGCGAACACCGGGGAGCTGTTTTTT
clone size: NA; V gene: TRBV27; J gene: TRBJ2-1; D gene: NA; CDR3 protein: CASSPTNNEQFF; CDR3 DNA: TGTGCCAGCAGTCCTACTAACAATGAGCAGTTCTTC
clone size: NA; V gene: TRBV4-2; J gene: TRBJ2-1; D gene: TRBD2; CDR3 protein: CASSQDWVLAGDNEQFF; CDR3 DNA: TGTGCCAGCAGCCAAGATTGGGTACTAGCGGGGGACAATGAGCAGTTCTTC
clone size: NA; V gene: TRBV5-8; J gene: TRBJ1-5; D gene: NA; CDR3 protein: CASSLAEGSNQPQHF; CDR3 DNA: TGTGCCAGCAGCTTGGCGGAGGGGAGCAATCAGCCCCAGCATTTT
clone size: NA; V gene: TRBV7-9; J gene: TRBJ1-4; D gene: NA; CDR3 protein: CASSLSNRWHPNEKLFF; CDR3 DNA: TGTGCCAGCAGCTTATCGAACAGGTGGCACCCTAATGAAAAACTGTTTTTT
clone size: once; V gene: TRBV3-1/TRBV3-2; J gene: TRBJ2-3; D gene: TRBD2; CDR3 protein: CASSLNSGGIDTQYF; CDR3 DNA: TGTGCCAGCAGCCTGAATAGCGGGGGGATAGATACGCAGTATTTT
clone size: NA; V gene: TRBV5-1; J gene: TRBJ2-1; D gene: TRBD1; CDR3 protein: CASSPEGTGYNEQFF; CDR3 DNA: TGCGCCAGCAGCCCTGAAGGGACAGGCTACAATGAGCAGTTCTTC
clone size: NA; V gene: TRBV20-1; J gene: TRBJ2-5; D gene: NA; CDR3 protein: CSAMRETQYF; CDR3 DNA: TGCAGTGCTATGAGGGAGACCCAGTACTTC
clone size: NA; V gene: TRBV24-1; J gene: TRBJ2-3; D gene: TRBD1; CDR3 protein: CATSGGTGGAGDTQYF; CDR3 DNA: TGTGCCACCAGTGGTGGGACAGGGGGCGCGGGAGATACGCAGTATTTT
clone size: NA; V gene: TRBV5-6; J gene: TRBJ2-1; D gene: NA; CDR3 protein: CASSFFSGVYNEQFF; CDR3 DNA: TGTGCCAGCAGCTTTTTTTCAGGGGTATACAATGAGCAGTTCTTC
clone size: NA; V gene: TRBV15; J gene: TRBJ1-3; D gene: NA; CDR3 protein: CATSGGGVNSGNTIYF; CDR3 DNA: TGTGCCACCAGCGGAGGGGGAGTAAACTCTGGAAACACCATATATTTT
clone size: NA; V gene: TRBV27; J gene: TRBJ2-3; D gene: NA; CDR3 protein: CASSAPRVMTDTQYF; CDR3 DNA: TGTGCCAGCAGTGCCCCCCGGGTCATGACAGATACGCAGTATTTT
clone size: many; V gene: TRBV9; J gene: TRBJ2-7; D gene: TRBD1; CDR3 protein: CASSVGSGGLYEQYF; CDR3 DNA: TGTGCCAGCAGCGTAGGTTCAGGGGGCCTTTACGAGCAGTACTTC
clone size: NA; V gene: TRBV4-2; J gene: TRBJ2-1; D gene: TRBD1; CDR3 protein: CASSLTGDYNEQFF; CDR3 DNA: TGTGCCAGCAGCCTGACAGGGGACTACAATGAGCAGTTCTTC
clone size: NA; V gene: TRBV6-6; J gene: TRBJ2-1; D gene: TRBD2; CDR3 protein: CASSYGASGGDNEQFF; CDR3 DNA: TGTGCCAGCAGTTACGGCGCTAGCGGGGGGGACAATGAGCAGTTCTTC
clone size: NA; V gene: TRBV28; J gene: TRBJ2-7; D gene: NA; CDR3 protein: CASRETGTGRPYF; CDR3 DNA: TGTGCCAGCAGAGAAACGGGGACTGGTCGGCCCTACTTC
clone size: NA; V gene: TRBV30; J gene: TRBJ2-7; D gene: NA; CDR3 protein: CAWSVPGQGSYEQYF; CDR3 DNA: TGTGCCTGGAGTGTACCGGGACAAGGTTCCTACGAGCAGTACTTC
clone size: once; V gene: TRBV5-6; J gene: TRBJ1-6; D gene: NA; CDR3 protein: CASSLEWPYNSPLHF; CDR3 DNA: TGTGCCAGCAGCTTGGAGTGGCCGTATAATTCACCCCTCCACTTT
clone size: NA; V gene: TRBV6-2/TRBV6-3; J gene: TRBJ2-3; D gene: TRBD1; CDR3 protein: CASSYKAGTGEQYF; CDR3 DNA: TGTGCCAGCAGTTACAAAGCAGGGACAGGAGAGCAGTATTTT
clone size: NA; V gene: TRBV2; J gene: TRBJ1-1; D gene: TRBD1; CDR3 protein: CASSYLTGRTEAFF; CDR3 DNA: TGTGCCAGCAGCTATTTGACAGGGCGCACTGAAGCTTTCTTT
clone size: NA; V gene: TRBV12-5; J gene: TRBJ2-2; D gene: TRBD1; CDR3 protein: CASGPGQGASGELFF; CDR3 DNA: TGTGCTAGTGGTCCGGGACAGGGGGCATCGGGGGAGCTGTTTTTT
clone size: NA; V gene: TRBV7-3; J gene: TRBJ2-5; D gene: TRBD1; CDR3 protein: CASSPGTGAGVKTQYF; CDR3 DNA: TGTGCCAGCAGCCCCGGGACAGGGGCGGGCGTAAAGACCCAGTACTTC
clone size: NA; V gene: TRBV2; J gene: TRBJ1-6; D gene: TRBD1; CDR3 protein: CASGGQGDRSPLHF; CDR3 DNA: TGTGCCAGCGGAGGACAGGGCGACAGGTCACCCCTCCACTTT